The 18 T cell receptor beta chains presented below share a single source sample, sequenced in a study of cytomegalovirus exposure and HLA in healthy donors. Vbeta (60) and Jbeta (13) primers were used in the PCR. TCRdb keeps only in-frame clones here, not all; method: immunoSEQ multiplex PCR. The table lists around 130,000 clones, under 90% of them singletons. Material: PBMCs. Receptors were obtained from a woman aged 35 to 49 in good health and CMV-seronegative.

V usage is TRBV5-6 and J usage is TRBJ1-2; 9 bases line up with TRBD1. Germline V CDR1 and CDR2: SGHDT, YYEEEE. The CDR3 is 14 amino acids. V shed 0 bases and J 5 bases; nucleotides not matched to a gene: 2. CDR3 nucleotides: TGTGCCAGCAGCTTGGTGGGACAGGGATATGGCTACACCTTC. Protein: CASSLVGQGYGYTF.

The gene calls are TRBV6-1 and TRBJ1-6; D gene uncertain. The ends were cut back, 6 bases at V and 5 bases at J, with 8 bases in the middle. The CDR3 spans 13 residues. Germline V gene sequence: CDR1 MNHNS, CDR2 SASEGT. The CDR3 region is CASRPRDNSPLHF. CDR3 DNA sequence: TGTGCCAGCAGGCCTCGGGATAATTCACCCCTCCACTTT.

The V gene is TRBV9, the J gene TRBJ1-1; tentative D call: TRBD1 (6 bases). This CDR3 contains 14 residues. Germline CDR1 SGDLS, CDR2 YYNGEE. V was trimmed by 3 bases and J by 3 bases, leaving 12 bases between them. This CDR3 is CASSAWEGDTEAFF. DNA of the CDR3: TGTGCCAGCAGCGCGTGGGAGGGGGACACTGAAGCTTTCTTT.

The chain joins TRBV7-2 to TRBJ2-7, with 15 positions matching TRBD2. V was clipped by 5 bases and J by 4 bases; unmatched bases: 3. The CDR3 runs 15 residues. The germline V gene encodes CDR1 SGHTA and CDR2 FQGNSA. The CDR3 sequence: CASSAGTSGGYEQYF. CDR3 DNA sequence: TGTGCCAGCAGCGCCGGGACTAGCGGGGGGTACGAGCAGTACTTC.

This chain connects TRBV4-1 to TRBJ1-2, with D uncertain. The V end was cut by 4 bases, the J end by 2 bases, with 14 bases between. Germline V CDR1 and CDR2: MGHRA, YSYEKL. CDR3 length: 15 amino acids. The CDR3 DNA is TGCGCCAGCAGCCCTTCCCGACTTAGAAACTATGGCTACACCTTC. The encoded protein is CASSPSRLRNYGYTF.

The chain couples TRBV7-2 to TRBJ2-3, with TRBD1 as a possible D gene (6 bases). The CDR3 is made up of 17 amino acids. Trimming left V 2 bases short and J 4 bases short, with 19 bases between. CDR1 and CDR2 from the germline V gene are SGHTA and FQGNSA. The CDR3 DNA reads TGTGCCAGCAGCTTAAACTTGCTAGGGGGAGCGCCAGATACGCAGTATTTT. Its translation is CASSLNLLGGAPDTQYF.

This clone was recorded once. The chain carries TRBV19 and TRBJ1-1, with TRBD1 identical over 7 bases. There are 15 residues in the CDR3. V lost 7 bases, J lost 4 bases, and 12 bases stayed unmatched. Germline V CDR1 and CDR2: LNHDA, SQIVND (reference sequence). The CDR3 here is CASTNQGVGSTEAFF. The CDR3 nucleotides read TGTGCCAGTACTAATCAGGGGGTTGGTAGCACTGAAGCTTTCTTT.

The chain carries TRBV13 and TRBJ1-2; no firm D call. CDR1 and CDR2 (germline): PRHDT, FYEKMQ (reference sequence). The CDR3 consists of 15 residues. The germline V and J ends were trimmed by 2 bases and 6 bases, with 16 bases remaining between them. The CDR3 spells CASSLLLSAGNGYTF. Written as DNA, the CDR3 is TGTGCCAGCAGCTTACTCCTTTCGGCAGGCAATGGCTACACCTTC.

The gene calls are TRBV6-1 and TRBJ2-1, with 11 bases aligning to TRBD2. Germline V CDR1 and CDR2: MNHNS, SASEGT. This CDR3 comprises 16 residues. The junction had 3 bases not matched to a gene; V was cut back by 1 base and J by 4 bases. Written as DNA, the CDR3 is TGTGCCAGCAGTGAAGGGGGACTAGCGGTGTACAATGAGCAGTTCTTC. Translation: CASSEGGLAVYNEQFF.

The chain employs TRBV6-5 and TRBJ2-7; 8 bases match TRBD1. Trimming at V came to 6 bases and at J to 0 bases, leaving 7 bases not matched to a gene. The V gene's germline CDR1 is MNHEY and CDR2 SVGAGI. This CDR3 comprises 15 residues. The CDR3 sequence is CASSRMDRASYEQYF. CDR3 sequence (DNA): TGTGCCAGCAGCCGGATGGACAGGGCCTCCTACGAGCAGTACTTC.

About this clone itself: The junction does not match germline at one end; this may be a read error. This rearrangement joins TRBV7-3 to TRBJ2-1; the D gene is possibly TRBD2 (6 bases). The germline gives CDR1 SGHTA, CDR2 FQGTGA. This CDR3 is 15 amino acids long. The CDR3 region has the DNA TGTGCCAGCAGCCTAACGGGAGAACCCTACAATGAGCAGTTCTTC. Translating gives CASSLTGEPYNEQFF. The whole variable domain, remainder taken from reference TRBV7-3 and TRBJ2-1, is GAGVSQTPSNKVTEKGKYVELRCDPISGHTALYWYRQSLGQGPEFLIYFQGTGAADDSGLPNDRFFAVRPEGSVSTLKIQRTERGDSAVYLCASSLTGEPYNEQFFGPGTRLTVL.

This clone showed up just a few times. The genes are TRBV7-6 and TRBJ2-2; the match to TRBD2 covers 10 bases. Trimming took 7 bases from V and 3 from J; bases not matched to a gene: 5. This CDR3 comprises 15 residues. The V gene's germline CDR1 is SGHVS and CDR2 FNYEAQ. DNA of the CDR3: TGTGCCAGCACCCGTGGGACTAGCGACACCGGGGAGCTGTTTTTT. Translated: CASTRGTSDTGELFF.

The J gene is TRBJ1-1, the V gene TRBV6-1; 7 bases are a match to TRBD1. The CDR3 extends over 16 amino acids. The V segment lost 3 bases and the J segment 4 bases; nucleotides outside the gene matches: 11. Germline lookup yields CDR1 MNHNS and CDR2 SASEGT. The CDR3 coding sequence is TGTGCCAGCAGTGATCGTTGGGCACAGGGGACCACTGAAGCTTTCTTT. Amino acid sequence: CASSDRWAQGTTEAFF.

The V call is TRBV5-1, the J call TRBJ2-5; 13 bases align to TRBD2. CDR3 size: 17 residues. From germline, CDR1 is SGHRS and CDR2 YFSETQ. J gave up 5 bases and V 1 base, and 8 bases lay outside the gene matches. The CDR3 reads CASSLKLAGGPGETQYF. In DNA, the CDR3 is TGCGCCAGCAGCTTGAAACTAGCGGGAGGGCCTGGGGAGACCCAGTACTTC.

The V and J genes are TRBV28 and TRBJ2-7; D might be TRBD2 (6 bases). V was shortened by 4 bases and J by 12 bases, with 16 bases between the two germline ends. From germline, CDR1 is MDHEN and CDR2 SYDVKM. This CDR3 spans 12 amino acids. This CDR3 reads CASSSGLFRLYF. CDR3 nucleotide sequence: TGTGCCAGCAGTTCAGGACTATTTAGATTGTACTTC.

This clone has more than one count but fewer than ten. V and J are TRBV14 and TRBJ1-6; TRBD1 matches at 7 bases. The CDR3 is 14 residues long. CDR1 is SGHDN, CDR2 FVKESK, per germline. V lost 4 bases, J lost 9 bases, and 6 bases stayed unmatched. The CDR3 coding sequence is TGTGCCAGCAGCCCAAATAGACAGGGTTCACCCCTCCACTTT. Protein product: CASSPNRQGSPLHF.

This chain connects TRBV2 to TRBJ1-1; maybe TRBD1 (5 bases). CDR1 SNHLY and CDR2 FYNNEI come from the germline V gene. The ends were cut back, 6 bases at V and 1 base at J, with 12 bases in the middle. CDR3 length: 14 amino acids. CDR3 DNA: TGTGCCAGCAGCCCGAAGGGGTGGAACACTGAAGCTTTCTTT. As protein: CASSPKGWNTEAFF.

The chain joins TRBV6-1 to TRBJ2-7; D is uncertain. V was trimmed by 6 bases and J by 2 bases, leaving 8 bases between them. Germline CDR1 MNHNS, CDR2 SASEGT. The CDR3 covers 12 residues. CDR3 nucleotides: TGTGCCAGCAGGGAGTCCGCCTACGAGCAGTACTTC. Translated, it gives CASRESAYEQYF.